The clone carrying this TCR beta chain has just a few counts. Per the study methods: How many nucleated cells were present was estimated from reference gene primer amplification. Generated by immunoSEQ multiplex PCR, the TCRdb table keeps only in-frame clones and is missing some. Clone size and the V and J calls come from that table; the DNA yielded D and trimming. The repertoire holds 150,000 to 200,000 clones, with 78% as singletons. This record comes from a study of blood T cell repertoires in COVID-19. Whole-study context: Acute and convalescent COVID-19 samples came from the United States, Italy and Spain.

This clonotype was obtained from a woman of 80 years or more with active or convalescent COVID-19. Specimen: peripheral blood.

In DNA form, the CDR3 reads TGTGCCAGCAGCCACAGGACAGGACGCACCGGGGAGCTGTTTTTT. It codes for CASSHRTGRTGELFF. This sequence joins TRBV28 and TRBJ2-2, with 7 bases aligning to TRBD1. Germline V gene data show CDR1 as MDHEN and CDR2 as SYDVKM. This CDR3 has 15 residues. The J segment lost 4 bases and the V segment lost 6 bases, leaving 8 bases of the junction unmatched. Complete variable domain (other parts from reference TRBV28 and TRBJ2-2): DVKVTQSSRYLVKRTGEKVFLECVQDMDHENMFWYRQDPGLGLRLIYFSYDVKMKEKGDIPEGYSVSREKKERFSLILESASTNQTSMYLCASSHRTGRTGELFFGEGSRLTVL.